This TCR beta chain came from a study of blood T cell repertoires in COVID-19. This CDR3 spans 18 amino acids. The trim removed 5 bases at V and 0 bases at J, leaving 14 bases unmatched. Germline V lookup: CDR1 MDHEN, CDR2 SYDVKM. Repertoires were generated with immunoSEQ multiplex PCR, while TCRdb's copy carries only in-frame clones and drops some. The table has around 250,000 clones, 70% to 90% seen once. The chain has TRBV28 and TRBJ2-3, with TRBD1 matching 7 bases. This TCR was sampled from a woman aged 50 to 60 who had recovered from COVID-19. The sequencing sample was made of PBMCs or T cells enriched from blood (not recorded which). The CDR3 DNA sequence: TGTGCCAGCAGTCGGACCCAATCCAGGGGGTCAAGCACAGATACGCAGTATTTT. As protein: CASSRTQSRGSSTDTQYF.